This T cell receptor beta chain was identified in a study of patients and donors after allogeneic stem cell transplantation. TCRdb used MiXCR to reprocess the RT-PCR reads, holding one entry per CDR3 protein. This table has roughly 200,000 distinct CDR3 sequences, around 40% appearing once. The receptor's source is a human donor who was either an allogeneic HSCT recipient or a stem cell or donor lymphocyte infusion donor (not recorded which). It is not recorded whose cells these are; they may come from a transplant donor. Sequencing input: blood, either unsorted or a sorted T cell fraction (not recorded which).

The CDR3 DNA follows: TGCAGTGTGGAGGGGGCTAGGACTGAAGCTTTCTTT. It encodes CSVEGARTEAFF. The rearrangement uses TRBV20-1 and TRBJ1-1; 7 nucleotides match TRBD1. CDR1 is DFQATT and CDR2 is SNEGSKA in the germline V gene (reference sequence). The V and J ends lost 7 bases and 5 bases, in that order; junction bases with no gene match: 7. The CDR3 contains 12 residues.